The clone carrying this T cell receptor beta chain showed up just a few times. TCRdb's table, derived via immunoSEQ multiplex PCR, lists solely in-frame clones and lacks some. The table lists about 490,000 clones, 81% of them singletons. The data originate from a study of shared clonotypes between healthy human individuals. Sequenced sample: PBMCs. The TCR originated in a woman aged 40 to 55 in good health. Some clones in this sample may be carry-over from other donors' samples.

CDR3 amino acids: CASRGQGLHYGYTF. CDR3 DNA sequence: TGTGCCAGCAGAGGGCAGGGTCTACATTATGGCTACACCTTC. The chain combines TRBV27 with TRBJ1-2, with a possible D match to TRBD1 (5 bases). V was clipped by 6 bases and J by 5 bases, with 16 bases between them. The CDR3 loop spans 14 amino acids. The germline V gene has CDR1 MNHEY and CDR2 SMNVEV (reference sequence).